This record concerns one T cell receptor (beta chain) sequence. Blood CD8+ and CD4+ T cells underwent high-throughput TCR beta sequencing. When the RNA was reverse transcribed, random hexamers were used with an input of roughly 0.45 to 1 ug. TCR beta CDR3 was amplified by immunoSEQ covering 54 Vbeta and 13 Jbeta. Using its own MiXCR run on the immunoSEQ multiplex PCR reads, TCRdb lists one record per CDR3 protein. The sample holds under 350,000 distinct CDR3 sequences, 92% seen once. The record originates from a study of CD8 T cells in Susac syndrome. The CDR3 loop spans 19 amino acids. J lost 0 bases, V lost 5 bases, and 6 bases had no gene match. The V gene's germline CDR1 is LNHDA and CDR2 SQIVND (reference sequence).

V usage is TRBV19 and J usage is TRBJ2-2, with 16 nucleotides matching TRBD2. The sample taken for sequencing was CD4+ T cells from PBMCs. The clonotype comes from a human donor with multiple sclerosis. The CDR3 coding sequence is TGTGCCAGTAGTTCCTGGGGACTAGCGGGGGGGCCGAACACCGGGGAGCTGTTTTTT. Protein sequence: CASSSWGLAGGPNTGELFF.